The clone carrying this TCR beta chain was seen repeatedly, ten times or more. Its target is not known. In TCRdb, the 5' RACE reads were re-called with MiXCR into one record per CDR3 protein. The sample comprises about 150,000 distinct CDR3 sequences, 3% to 4.5% of which are singletons, and around 8.1% rests with the top ten. The data belong to a study of identical twins. Study results and caveats: For zero-insertion analyses, partial confounding could come from invariant MAIT and iNKT cells.

Trimming removed 0 bases from V and 4 bases from J, with 14 bases in between. Germline-derived CDR1 and CDR2 are SGDLS and YYNGEE. This CDR3 is 16 amino acids long. What was sequenced was memory T cells sorted from blood. The source of this sequence is a man younger than 30 in good health. This chain connects TRBV9 to TRBJ2-1; possibly TRBD1 or TRBD2 for D (5 bases each). CDR3 coding DNA: TGTGCCAGCAGCGTAGCTGGGACGGTAACTTACAATGAGCAGTTCTTC. Its translation is CASSVAGTVTYNEQFF.